This TCR beta chain was found in a study of blood T cell repertoires in COVID-19. V lost 3 bases and J 0 bases, leaving 7 bases between the germline ends. Germline CDR1 SGHRS, CDR2 YFSETQ. The CDR3 spans 15 residues. The assay was immunoSEQ multiplex PCR, and TCRdb's table has in-frame clones only and misses some. Found here are 450,000 to 600,000 clones, about 85% of them singletons; the top ten hold about 0.75%. The receptor comes from a young woman who had recovered from COVID-19. This rearrangement joins TRBV5-1 to TRBJ1-6, with D possibly TRBD1 on 5 matching bases. The sample consisted of PBMCs or T cells enriched from blood (not recorded which). Here the CDR3 reads CASSSGGSYNSPLHF. As DNA, the CDR3 is TGCGCCAGCAGCTCGGGGGGCTCCTATAATTCACCCCTCCACTTT.